What follows are 32 T cell receptor beta chains derived from one specimen sequenced in a study of chemoradiotherapy in HPV16-positive cancers. Profiled with immunoSEQ multiplex PCR; TCRdb holds only in-frame clones, not every one. Found here are some 9,600 clones, roughly 82% of them singletons; the top ten hold about 2.4%. The specimen was blood, collected from a patient who underwent chemoradiotherapy. The receptor set was obtained from a human donor with HPV-associated anogenital cancer.

The CDR3 protein is CASRRDRLAPLHF. The CDR3 nucleotides are TGTGCCAGCAGGCGAGACAGGTTGGCACCCCTCCACTTT. The rearrangement joins TRBV5-8 to TRBJ1-6, with D perhaps matching TRBD1 (6 bases). CDR1 is SGHTS, CDR2 YDEGEE, per germline. Trimming shortened V by 5 bases and J by 11 bases, and 14 bases separated the two germline ends. The CDR3 runs to 13 residues.

The chain carries TRBV6-6 and TRBJ1-2, with 10 bases aligning to TRBD1. V dropped 6 bases and J dropped 1; count of bases not matched to a gene: 5. Germline CDR1 reads MNHNY; CDR2 reads SVGAGI (reference sequence). The CDR3 is made up of 15 amino acids. In DNA, the CDR3 is TGTGCCAGCAGATCCGGACAGGGGGATAACTATGGCTACACCTTC. Its protein is CASRSGQGDNYGYTF.

Details on this clone: The junction differs from germline at one of its ends, possibly a read error. The chain uses TRBV4-1 and TRBJ2-7, with D possibly being TRBD2 (5 bases). Germline-derived CDR1 and CDR2 are MGHRA and YSYEKL. This CDR3 region has 13 residues. The CDR3 region has the DNA TGCGCCAGCAGTCAAGATGGGGAGTACGAGCAGTACTTC. Protein sequence: CASSQDGEYEQYF.

The CDR3 nucleotides read TGTGCCAGCAGTGAAGCGAAGGCCCAGTACTTC. This translates into CASSEAKAQYF. The chain couples TRBV6-1 to TRBJ2-5; unclear D gene. Trimming removed 0 bases at V and 9 bases at J, with 5 bases between. This CDR3 region has 11 residues. CDR1 and CDR2 (germline): MNHNS, SASEGT.

This sequence joins TRBV4-1 and TRBJ1-2, with 7 bases that match TRBD1. The V gene end was trimmed by 4 bases and the J gene end by 4 bases; junction bases not matched to a gene: 9. Germline V gene lookup returns CDR1 MGHRA and CDR2 YSYEKL. The CDR3 has 15 amino acids. The CDR3 loop is CASSPEEGAIYGYTF. In DNA form, the CDR3 reads TGCGCCAGCAGCCCCGAGGAGGGGGCGATCTATGGCTACACCTTC.

This sequence joins TRBV20-1 and TRBJ1-1, with D unresolved. Germline CDR1 reads DFQATT; CDR2 reads SNEGSKA (reference sequence). The CDR3 loop spans 11 amino acids. Deletions cut 7 bases from V and 3 bases from J, with 9 bases between. The CDR3 region is CSVGRDTEAFF. The CDR3 DNA reads as TGCAGTGTTGGTCGGGACACTGAAGCTTTCTTT.

V usage is TRBV15 and J usage is TRBJ1-1; D call uncertain. CDR1 and CDR2 from the germline V gene are LNHNV and YYDKDF (reference sequence). This CDR3 is 15 amino acids long. The V end lost 1 base, the J end lost 4 bases, and 13 bases lay between the germline ends. CDR3 amino acids: CATSRGRILSTEAFF. CDR3 bases: TGTGCCACCAGCAGAGGACGGATCCTCTCCACTGAAGCTTTCTTT.

This clone was observed a few times. The V gene is TRBV7-9, the J gene TRBJ2-1; 7 positions match TRBD1. Germline CDR1 and CDR2: SEHNR and FQNEAQ (reference sequence). V trimming: 6 bases; J trimming: 7 bases; junction bases outside the gene matches: 9. The CDR3 is made up of 14 amino acids. The CDR3 here is CASSPPAGGNEQFF. In nucleotides, the CDR3 is TGTGCCAGCAGTCCACCAGCAGGGGGTAATGAGCAGTTCTTC. Together with reference TRBV7-9 and TRBJ2-1, the CDR3 gives the full variable domain: DTGVSQNPRHKITKRGQNVTFRCDPISEHNRLYWYRQTLGQGPEFLTYFQNEAQLEKSRLLSDRFSAERPKGSFSTLEIQRTEQGDSAMYLCASSPPAGGNEQFFGPGTRLTVL.

The chain links TRBV5-1 to TRBJ2-7, with D tentatively TRBD1 or TRBD2 (5 bases each). Trimming pared 0 bases from V and 7 bases from J, leaving 14 bases between. Germline CDR1 and CDR2: SGHRS and YFSETQ. CDR3 size: 14 residues. The DNA for the CDR3 is TGCGCCAGCAGCTTGGACGGGACCCCTAGGGAGCAGTACTTC. Translating gives CASSLDGTPREQYF.

The genes are TRBV10-3 and TRBJ1-4, with D perhaps matching TRBD1 (6 bases). Between the trimmed V and J ends, which lost 10 bases and 8 bases, there was a span of 17 bases. CDR3 length: 13 residues. The germline CDR1 and CDR2 sequences are ENHRY and SYGVKD. The CDR3 reads CATRPGAGEKLFF. DNA for the CDR3: TGTGCCACCCGGCCGGGGGCTGGCGAAAAACTGTTTTTT.

The CDR3 region is CATAEATDGYTF. Written as DNA, the CDR3 is TGTGCCACCGCCGAGGCTACGGATGGCTACACCTTC. V is TRBV10-3 and J is TRBJ1-2; D not certain. Trimming took off 10 bases at V and 6 bases at J, with 15 bases between the two ends. The CDR3 spans 12 residues. In germline, CDR1 is ENHRY, CDR2 SYGVKD.

This chain links TRBV10-3 with TRBJ1-2; D unclear. The germline gives CDR1 ENHRY, CDR2 SYGVKD. The V and J ends lost 7 bases and 3 bases respectively, with 12 bases between them. This CDR3 spans 13 amino acids. CDR3 bases: TGTGCCATCAAAGGCAATTCCGACTATGGCTACACCTTC. Amino acid sequence: CAIKGNSDYGYTF.

The gene calls are TRBV9 and TRBJ1-2, with 9 bases fitting TRBD1. The V gene's germline CDR1 is SGDLS and CDR2 YYNGEE. V trimming: 6 bases; J trimming: 1 base; junction bases outside the gene matches: 10. The CDR3 extends over 16 amino acids. This chain's CDR3 is CASTQRDRGNNYGYTF. The CDR3 DNA sequence: TGTGCCAGCACCCAACGAGACAGGGGGAATAACTATGGCTACACCTTC.

V and J are TRBV4-3 and TRBJ1-2, with 9 bases matching TRBD1. V was pared by 4 bases and J by 8 bases, with 11 bases of the junction left unmatched. Germline lookup yields CDR1 LGHNA and CDR2 YSLEER. This CDR3 has 15 residues. CDR3 nucleotide sequence: TGCGCCAGCAGCCGAGTCGCCGGGACAGGGACAGGCTACACCTTC. Translation: CASSRVAGTGTGYTF.

This clone has just a few counts. The gene calls are TRBV9 and TRBJ1-2, with 7 bases that match TRBD1. With V trimmed by 3 bases and J by 2 bases, 4 bases remained unmatched. CDR3 length: 14 amino acids. The germline V gene encodes CDR1 SGDLS and CDR2 YYNGEE. The CDR3 reads CASSEGDSNYGYTF. In nucleotides, the CDR3 is TGTGCCAGCAGCGAAGGGGACAGCAACTATGGCTACACCTTC.

The gene calls are TRBV7-8 and TRBJ2-1; D may be TRBD1 or TRBD2 (5 bases each). V dropped 5 bases and J dropped 4 bases, with 18 bases sitting between them. Germline V CDR1 and CDR2: SGHVS, FQNEAQ. This CDR3 is built from 16 residues. The CDR3 is CASSRTRGIWYNEQFF. The CDR3 DNA reads as TGTGCCAGCAGCCGTACTAGGGGTATCTGGTACAATGAGCAGTTCTTC.

This CDR3 is CASTSAWEHQPQHF. DNA for the CDR3: TGTGCCAGCACCTCGGCGTGGGAGCATCAGCCCCAGCATTTT. V and J are TRBV5-6 and TRBJ1-5; D remains unclear. The V gene's germline CDR1 is SGHDT and CDR2 YYEEEE. The CDR3 sequence is 14 residues long. Trimming removed 6 bases at V and 5 bases at J, with 15 bases between.

V and J are TRBV29-1 and TRBJ2-1; the D call may be TRBD1 or TRBD2 (6 bases each). The CDR3 length is 13 residues. From germline, CDR1 is SQVTM and CDR2 ANQGSEA. The V end lost 0 bases, the J end lost 9 bases, and 12 bases lay between the germline ends. CDR3 DNA sequence: TGCAGCGTTGAAGAGGGGGCGGGATTTGAGCAGTTCTTC. Its protein is CSVEEGAGFEQFF.

This rearrangement joins TRBV11-2 to TRBJ1-2; 9 nucleotides match TRBD1. This CDR3 is 16 amino acids long. The germline V gene encodes CDR1 SGHAT and CDR2 FQNNGV. V lost 5 bases, J lost 5 bases, and 12 bases stayed unmatched. This CDR3 is CASSHQRTGATYGYTF. CDR3 nucleotide sequence: TGTGCCAGCAGCCACCAGCGGACAGGGGCTACATATGGCTACACCTTC.

The chain couples TRBV6-5 to TRBJ1-5, with D possibly being TRBD1 (5 bases). Deletions cut 4 bases from V and 1 base from J, with 8 bases between. The germline gives CDR1 MNHEY, CDR2 SVGAGI. This CDR3 has 14 residues. CDR3 in DNA: TGTGCCAGCAGTTCGGGGGGGAGCAATCAGCCCCAGCATTTT. Protein product: CASSSGGSNQPQHF.

This clone has just one count. The chain uses TRBV5-1 and TRBJ2-3, with D possibly TRBD2 on 6 matching bases. This CDR3 is built from 13 residues. CDR1 and CDR2 from the germline V gene are SGHRS and YFSETQ. The germline V and J ends were trimmed by 5 bases and 2 bases, with 9 bases remaining between them. CDR3 bases: TGCGCCAGCAGGGGGGGTGACACAGATACGCAGTATTTT. It encodes CASRGGDTDTQYF.

V gene TRBV6-1 combines with J gene TRBJ1-4, with 10 bases identical to TRBD1. J was trimmed by 6 bases and V by 2 bases; bases with no gene match: 3. The CDR3 sequence is 15 residues long. CDR1 is MNHNS, CDR2 SASEGT, per germline. The chain's CDR3 is CASSESGQGDEKLFF. Here the CDR3 DNA reads TGTGCCAGCAGTGAATCTGGACAGGGGGATGAAAAACTGTTTTTT.

The J gene is TRBJ1-1, the V gene TRBV7-9, with a possible D match to TRBD1 (5 bases). Trimming took off 3 bases at V and 5 bases at J, with 19 bases between the two ends. From germline, CDR1 is SEHNR and CDR2 FQNEAQ (reference sequence). This CDR3 spans 16 amino acids. DNA of the CDR3: TGTGCCAGCAGCTTGGCGGCGGGGGTGGGAGAAACTGAAGCTTTCTTT. Protein product: CASSLAAGVGETEAFF.

V usage is TRBV7-9 and J usage is TRBJ1-4; TRBD1 aligns across 7 bases. Trimming took 5 bases from V and 7 from J; bases not matched to a gene: 10. In germline, CDR1 is SEHNR, CDR2 FQNEAQ (reference sequence). CDR3 length: 15 amino acids. Here the CDR3 DNA reads TGTGCCAGCAGCGAGGGGGCAGAGGGAGGTGAAAAACTGTTTTTT. Encoded protein: CASSEGAEGGEKLFF.

This sequence joins TRBV19 and TRBJ1-5, with 9 nucleotides matching TRBD1. V trimming: 9 bases; J trimming: 5 bases; junction bases outside the gene matches: 20. Germline V gives CDR1 LNHDA, CDR2 SQIVND (reference sequence). CDR3 length: 18 residues. In nucleotides, the CDR3 is TGTGCCAGCATGGGGGGACAGGGAGATAAGGGCCCTCATCAGCCCCAGCATTTT. Translation gives CASMGGQGDKGPHQPQHF.

This clone has a handful of counts. The rearrangement links TRBV5-1 to TRBJ1-1, with TRBD1 as a possible D gene (5 bases). Germline loops: CDR1 SGHRS, CDR2 YFSETQ. Trimming removed 2 bases at V and 5 bases at J, with 10 bases between. The CDR3 extends over 13 amino acids. CDR3 residues: CASSFQGLTEAFF. DNA of the CDR3: TGCGCCAGCAGCTTTCAGGGTTTGACTGAAGCTTTCTTT.

J is TRBJ2-5 and V is TRBV7-2; weak D call: TRBD2 (5 bases). The CDR3 has 13 amino acids. Trimming removed 2 bases from V and 2 bases from J, with 6 bases in between. CDR1 and CDR2 from the germline V gene are SGHTA and FQGNSA. The DNA for the CDR3 is TGTGCCAGCAGCTTACGACTACAAGAGACCCAGTACTTC. It translates to CASSLRLQETQYF.

This rearrangement joins TRBV21-1 to TRBJ2-5; TRBD2 was called by the table and not checked on the DNA. TRBV21-1 is noted as a pseudogene. The CDR3 sequence is 15 residues long. The CDR3 is CASSKALLAGETQYF. The CDR3 DNA is TGTGCCAGCAGCAAAGCCTTGCTAGCGGGGGAGACCCAGTACTTC.

The chain has TRBV5-6 and TRBJ1-1; TRBD1 matches 10 bases. This CDR3 region has 13 residues. Per the germline V gene, CDR1 is SGHDT and CDR2 is YYEEEE. The J segment lost 7 bases and the V segment lost 4 bases, leaving 4 bases of the junction unmatched. This CDR3 reads CASSPGTGVEAFF. In DNA form, the CDR3 reads TGTGCCAGCAGCCCCGGGACAGGGGTTGAAGCTTTCTTT. Combining the CDR3 with reference TRBV5-6 and TRBJ1-1 gives the whole variable domain DAGVTQSPTHLIKTRGQQVTLRCSPKSGHDTVSWYQQALGQGPQFIFQYYEEEERQRGNFPDRFSGHQFPNYSSELNVNALLLGDSALYLCASSPGTGVEAFFGQGTRLTVV.

The table lists this clone with a count of one. V usage is TRBV10-2 and J usage is TRBJ1-2; D uncertain. The CDR3 covers 13 residues. V gave up 3 bases and J gave up 3 bases, with 8 bases separating them. From germline, CDR1 is WSHSY and CDR2 SAAADI. The CDR3 DNA reads as TGCGCCAGCAGTGAAAGTGGAGACTATGGCTACACCTTC. It translates to CASSESGDYGYTF.

The chain carries TRBV2 and TRBJ2-1, with TRBD1 matching over 11 bases. Germline assignment: CDR1 SNHLY and CDR2 FYNNEI. There are 15 residues in the CDR3. With 7 bases clipped from V and 7 bases from J, the junction kept 9 bases outside the gene matches. The CDR3 DNA sequence: TGTGCCAGCATAAGGGGGACAGGGGGTAGTAATGAGCAGTTCTTC. Translated: CASIRGTGGSNEQFF.

This chain links TRBV18 with TRBJ1-4, with 10 bases that match TRBD1. Germline V CDR1 and CDR2: KGHSH, LQKENI. The CDR3 runs to 17 residues. Losses at the gene ends were 6 bases for V and 6 bases for J; bases not matched to a gene: 13. CDR3 DNA: TGTGCCAGCTCCCAACCCGGGAGACAGGGGGCAGATGAAAAACTGTTTTTT. Amino acid sequence: CASSQPGRQGADEKLFF.